This entry lists 29 T cell receptor beta chains sequenced from one sample in a study of cytomegalovirus exposure and HLA in healthy donors. The primer mix had 60 Vbeta and 13 Jbeta primers. The method was immunoSEQ multiplex PCR; TCRdb's version includes in-frame clones alone and lacks a portion of them. The table records around 130,000 clones, roughly four fifths of them present only once. Sequencing was carried out using PBMCs. All receptors derive from a male donor in good health and CMV-seropositive.

This chain uses TRBV2 with TRBJ2-5, with 7 bases matching TRBD1. CDR3 length equals 15 residues. Germline CDR1 reads SNHLY; CDR2 reads FYNNEI. Germline trimming cut 1 base from V and 2 bases from J; bases unmatched to any gene: 4. Written as DNA, the CDR3 is TGTGCCAGCAGTGAAGTAGGGGGCAGGCAAGAGACCCAGTACTTC. Amino acid sequence: CASSEVGGRQETQYF.

The chain has TRBV2 and TRBJ2-5; 8 bases are shared with TRBD1. The end of the DNA is better explained by TRBJ2-7, so the J call may be wrong. Germline loops: CDR1 SNHLY, CDR2 FYNNEI. The CDR3 consists of 19 residues. The CDR3: CASTRLILWTGKYPYEQYF. The CDR3 coding sequence is TGTGCCAGCACCCGACTAATTCTCTGGACAGGGAAATACCCCTACGAGCAGTACTTC.

This clone was seen more than once but under ten times. This chain connects TRBV28 to TRBJ2-5; 7 bases map to TRBD2. Trimming took 6 bases from V and 5 from J; bases not matched to a gene: 3. Germline V gene data show CDR1 as MDHEN and CDR2 as SYDVKM. The CDR3 extends over 12 amino acids. The DNA for the CDR3 is TGTGCCAGCAGGACTAGCTTTGAGACCCAGTACTTC. It codes for CASRTSFETQYF.

This chain joins TRBV7-8 and TRBJ2-1; 8 bases map to TRBD2. The junction had 7 bases not matched to a gene; V was cut back by 1 base and J by 8 bases. CDR1 and CDR2 (germline): SGHVS, FQNEAQ. There are 15 residues in the CDR3. CDR3 DNA sequence: TGTGCCAGCAGCTTAGACCTAGCGGGTTTCGATGAGCAGTTCTTC. Amino acid sequence: CASSLDLAGFDEQFF.

The genes are TRBV19 and TRBJ2-1, with 8 bases matching TRBD2. Losses at the gene ends were 5 bases for V and 9 bases for J; bases not matched to a gene: 9. The CDR3 runs to 14 residues. CDR1 LNHDA and CDR2 SQIVND come from the germline V gene (reference sequence). The CDR3 sequence: CASSLLAESGEQFF. The CDR3 nucleotides read TGTGCCAGTAGTTTACTAGCGGAAAGTGGTGAGCAGTTCTTC. Using reference TRBV19 and TRBJ2-1 for the parts outside the CDR3, the full variable domain is DGGITQSPKYLFRKEGQNVTLSCEQNLNHDAMYWYRQDPGQGLRLIYYSQIVNDFQKGDIAEGYSVSREKKESFPLTVTSAQKNPTAFYLCASSLLAESGEQFFGPGTRLTVL.

The chain combines TRBV7-9 with TRBJ2-3; D remains unclear. Germline loops: CDR1 SEHNR, CDR2 FQNEAQ (reference sequence). CDR3 length: 13 amino acids. V was pared by 6 bases and J by 13 bases, with 20 bases between. CDR3 sequence: CASRPGLGIREYF. The CDR3 DNA sequence: TGTGCCAGCAGACCTGGCCTGGGTATACGGGAGTATTTT.

The chain is built from TRBV5-5 and TRBJ1-4; the D gene is possibly TRBD1 (5 bases). The V gene's germline CDR1 is SGHKS and CDR2 YYEKEE (reference sequence). The ends were cut back, 0 bases at V and 7 bases at J, with 13 bases in the middle. This CDR3 has 15 residues. CDR3: CASSLVAAGREKLFF. DNA for the CDR3: TGTGCCAGCAGCTTGGTGGCGGCAGGGCGTGAAAAACTGTTTTTT.

The chain has TRBV28 and TRBJ1-1; TRBD1 might be the D (5 bases). The CDR3 sequence is 16 residues long. Trimming took off 5 bases at V and 1 base at J, with 17 bases between the two ends. Germline V gene lookup returns CDR1 MDHEN and CDR2 SYDVKM. DNA of the CDR3: TGTGCCAGCAGTCTAATCCACCGGACAAAGAACACTGAAGCTTTCTTT. Its translation: CASSLIHRTKNTEAFF.

This clone was observed once. The chain uses TRBV7-2 and TRBJ2-3, with 8 bases matching TRBD2. The CDR3 totals 15 residues. CDR1 and CDR2 from the germline V gene are SGHTA and FQGNSA. The V segment lost 3 bases and the J segment 3 bases; nucleotides outside the gene matches: 5. Here the CDR3 DNA reads TGTGCCAGCAGCTTCGCCTCGGGAGGGACAGATACGCAGTATTTT. Protein: CASSFASGGTDTQYF.

V usage is TRBV7-9 and J usage is TRBJ1-2; the D gene is possibly TRBD1 (6 bases). V lost 5 bases and J 6 bases, leaving 19 bases between the germline ends. CDR1 SEHNR and CDR2 FQNEAQ come from the germline V gene (reference sequence). The CDR3 covers 15 residues. The CDR3, as DNA: TGTGCCAGCAGCATGAGCCGGGACACAATACATGGCTACACCTTC. As protein: CASSMSRDTIHGYTF.

The chain uses TRBV11-1 and TRBJ2-5; D perhaps matches TRBD1 (6 bases). V was trimmed by 4 bases and J by 5 bases, leaving 14 bases between them. Germline V lookup: CDR1 SGHAT, CDR2 FQDESV (reference sequence). The CDR3 has 14 residues. Written as DNA, the CDR3 is TGTGCCAGCAGCTCCAGGGGCGTGTGGGAGACCCAGTACTTC. Amino acid sequence: CASSSRGVWETQYF.

This chain links TRBV19 with TRBJ2-2; tentatively, D is TRBD2 (5 bases). There are 13 residues in the CDR3. Per germline, CDR1 LNHDA and CDR2 SQIVND (reference sequence). Deletions cut 10 bases from V and 6 bases from J, with 15 bases between. The CDR3 DNA follows: TGTGCCACCCAAAAGAGGGAGTCCGGGGAGCTGTTTTTT. Translating gives CATQKRESGELFF.

The chain joins TRBV6-5 to TRBJ1-2; 7 positions agree with TRBD1. The CDR3 has 12 amino acids. The trim removed 5 bases at V and 8 bases at J, leaving 5 bases unmatched. Per germline, CDR1 MNHEY and CDR2 SVGAGI. The CDR3: CASSERTGGYTF. Written as DNA, the CDR3 is TGTGCCAGCAGTGAAAGGACAGGAGGCTACACCTTC.

Here the CDR3 DNA reads TGTGCCAGCAGCTTAGAACGGTCAAACAATGAGCAGTTCTTC. It is translated as CASSLERSNNEQFF. The rearrangement uses TRBV11-2 and TRBJ2-1; no clear D gene. Deletions cut 0 bases from V and 5 bases from J, with 8 bases between. The CDR3 is made up of 14 amino acids. The germline V gene has CDR1 SGHAT and CDR2 FQNNGV.

V usage is TRBV6-1 and J usage is TRBJ2-1, with 7 bases identical to TRBD2. Germline lookup yields CDR1 MNHNS and CDR2 SASEGT. The junction had 5 bases not matched to a gene; V was cut back by 6 bases and J by 6 bases. This CDR3 contains 13 residues. CDR3 nucleotide sequence: TGTGCCAGCAGACGCGGGACTACCAATGAGCAGTTCTTC. Translating gives CASRRGTTNEQFF.

The rearrangement joins TRBV28 to TRBJ2-7; no clear D gene. Trimming removed 4 bases at V and 7 bases at J, with 11 bases between. The CDR3 is 12 residues long. Germline V gives CDR1 MDHEN, CDR2 SYDVKM. CDR3 protein: CASSSSLREQYF. In DNA, the CDR3 is TGTGCCAGCAGTTCCTCGTTGAGGGAGCAGTACTTC.

The chain uses TRBV6-6 and TRBJ1-6, with D maybe TRBD1 (6 bases). Trimming left V 2 bases short and J 4 bases short, with 6 bases between. In germline, CDR1 is MNHNY, CDR2 SVGAGI (reference sequence). The CDR3 sequence is 14 residues long. CDR3 DNA: TGTGCCAGCAGTTACCAGGGGTATAATTCACCCCTCCACTTT. This translates into CASSYQGYNSPLHF.

This chain uses TRBV9 with TRBJ2-3; maybe TRBD2 (5 bases). This CDR3 is built from 15 residues. With 3 bases removed from V and 3 bases from J, the gap between germline ends came to 14 bases. The germline V gene has CDR1 SGDLS and CDR2 YYNGEE. This CDR3 is CASSAGILGTDTQYF. The DNA of the CDR3 is TGTGCCAGCAGCGCCGGGATCCTAGGAACAGATACGCAGTATTTT.

V and J are TRBV6-4 and TRBJ2-6, with D unclear. Deletions cut 3 bases from V and 10 bases from J, with 10 bases between. Germline V gives CDR1 MRHNA, CDR2 SNTAGT. The CDR3 is made up of 13 amino acids. In DNA, the CDR3 is TGTGCCAGCAGTGAAGGAGTCGAGAACGTCCTGACTTTC. Protein sequence: CASSEGVENVLTF.

This clone was detected a few times. CDR3: CASSLQGYEQYF. Here the CDR3 DNA reads TGCGCCAGCAGCTTACAGGGCTACGAGCAGTACTTC. The chain couples TRBV5-1 to TRBJ2-7; D is perhaps TRBD1 (6 bases). Trimming cost V 2 bases and J 3 bases, with 6 bases left between them. Germline V lookup: CDR1 SGHRS, CDR2 YFSETQ. This CDR3 contains 12 residues.

V usage is TRBV9 and J usage is TRBJ2-4; D gene ambiguous. V gave up 0 bases and J gave up 2 bases, with 18 bases separating them. The CDR3 covers 18 residues. The V gene's germline CDR1 is SGDLS and CDR2 YYNGEE. The DNA of the CDR3 is TGTGCCAGCAGCGTAGGACATCCTTCCCGTTTGACCAAAAACATTCAGTACTTC. Residues: CASSVGHPSRLTKNIQYF.

The gene calls are TRBV29-1 and TRBJ2-7, with 9 bases identical to TRBD1. The germline gives CDR1 SQVTM, CDR2 ANQGSEA. The CDR3 totals 13 residues. Losses at the gene ends were 4 bases for V and 2 bases for J; bases not matched to a gene: 3. The CDR3 region has the DNA TGCAGCGTTGTACAGGGGGCGCCCTACGAGCAGTACTTC. It is translated as CSVVQGAPYEQYF.

This chain uses TRBV9 with TRBJ2-2; 7 bases match TRBD2. The germline V gene has CDR1 SGDLS and CDR2 YYNGEE. Trimming took 3 bases from V and 3 from J; bases not matched to a gene: 5. The CDR3 is 15 amino acids. The CDR3 is CASSGWEGDTGELFF. CDR3 sequence (DNA): TGTGCCAGCAGCGGATGGGAGGGCGACACCGGGGAGCTGTTTTTT.

The J gene is TRBJ2-3, the V gene TRBV5-4; D gene ambiguous. From germline, CDR1 is SGHNT and CDR2 YYREEE (reference sequence). V was trimmed by 2 bases and J by 2 bases, leaving 3 bases between them. The CDR3 is 12 residues long. CDR3 in DNA: TGTGCCAGCAGCTTCGTCACAGATACGCAGTATTTT. Translation gives CASSFVTDTQYF.

This clone was picked up a small number of times. The rearrangement joins TRBV4-3 to TRBJ2-1; 11 bases are a match to TRBD2. Losses at the gene ends were 1 base for V and 6 bases for J; bases not matched to a gene: 8. This CDR3 has 17 residues. Germline V gene sequence: CDR1 LGHNA, CDR2 YSLEER. CDR3: CASSQGRSGRAGNEQFF. CDR3 sequence (DNA): TGCGCCAGCAGCCAAGGCCGTAGCGGGAGGGCGGGCAATGAGCAGTTCTTC.

This chain connects TRBV28 to TRBJ2-3; tentative D call: TRBD2 (6 bases). Trimming pared 4 bases from V and 0 bases from J, leaving 17 bases between. This CDR3 has 17 residues. Per the germline V gene, CDR1 is MDHEN and CDR2 is SYDVKM. CDR3 protein: CASSSLAKGSSTDTQYF. CDR3 DNA sequence: TGTGCCAGCAGTTCCCTAGCGAAGGGCAGCAGCACAGATACGCAGTATTTT. Variable domain in full (rest from reference TRBV28 and TRBJ2-3): DVKVTQSSRYLVKRTGEKVFLECVQDMDHENMFWYRQDPGLGLRLIYFSYDVKMKEKGDIPEGYSVSREKKERFSLILESASTNQTSMYLCASSSLAKGSSTDTQYFGPGTRLTVL.

The chain employs TRBV14 and TRBJ1-4; D may be TRBD1 (6 bases). The germline V gene has CDR1 SGHDN and CDR2 FVKESK. Trimming took off 0 bases at V and 8 bases at J, with 16 bases between the two ends. This CDR3 contains 16 residues. Here the CDR3 reads CASSQDRTANTEKLFF. DNA for the CDR3: TGTGCCAGCAGCCAAGATAGGACAGCCAACACGGAAAAACTGTTTTTT.

This clone was counted a few times. This sequence joins TRBV28 and TRBJ2-3, with 7 bases aligning to TRBD1. CDR1 is MDHEN, CDR2 SYDVKM, per germline. V gave up 4 bases and J gave up 3 bases; unmatched junction bases: 10. CDR3 length equals 16 residues. The CDR3 is CASSYDPDRRTDTQYF. CDR3 coding DNA: TGTGCCAGCAGTTACGACCCGGACAGGCGAACAGATACGCAGTATTTT. Supplemented by reference TRBV28 and TRBJ2-3, the full variable domain reads DVKVTQSSRYLVKRTGEKVFLECVQDMDHENMFWYRQDPGLGLRLIYFSYDVKMKEKGDIPEGYSVSREKKERFSLILESASTNQTSMYLCASSYDPDRRTDTQYFGPGTRLTVL.

This chain uses TRBV28 with TRBJ1-4; tentatively, D is TRBD1 (6 bases). The CDR3 loop spans 14 amino acids. Germline CDR1 and CDR2: MDHEN and SYDVKM. Trimming pared 4 bases from V and 3 bases from J, leaving 9 bases between. The CDR3 DNA is TGTGCCAGCAGTTCAGCAGGGGCTAATGAAAAACTGTTTTTT. It encodes CASSSAGANEKLFF.